Below are 20 T cell receptor beta chains sequenced from a single sample in a study of tumor-infiltrating lymphocytes in primary liver carcinoma. Unsorted bulk tissue, roughly 20-32 mg of it, served as the source for co-extraction of RNA and DNA. Starting from approximately 500 ng of total RNA, TCR beta cDNA was produced with a primer in the constant region. Three nested multiplex PCR rounds, a slightly modified ARM-PCR method, built the TCR beta libraries. The study ran its first two PCR rounds for around 9 cycles each, using TRBV1-TRBV30 forward primers and a C-beta reverse primer. TCRdb passed the multiplex PCR reads through MiXCR, listing each CDR3 protein once. The sample shows 90,000 to 100,000 distinct CDR3 sequences, about 70% of them seen only once. Sequenced input: liver tumor tissue from sampling region 5. Subset in this sample: tumor region T5, tumor centre. These receptors were taken from a woman aged 55-70 years with primary liver carcinoma and hepatitis B virus infection.

A remark on this clonotype: The junction departs from the called germline gene at one end, perhaps through a read error. This sequence joins TRBV11-1 and TRBJ2-1, with 11 bases aligning to TRBD2. The germline V gene has CDR1 SGHAT and CDR2 FQDESV (reference sequence). The CDR3 spans 17 residues. The CDR3 protein is CVSSSIIAGGPIDEQFF. CDR3 DNA: TGTGTCAGCAGCTCCATTATAGCGGGAGGGCCGATCGATGAGCAGTTCTTC. Supplemented by reference TRBV11-1 and TRBJ2-1, the full variable domain reads EAEVAQSPRYKITEKSQAVAFWCDPISGHATLYWYRQILGQGPELLVQFQDESVVDDSQLPKDRFSAERLKGVDSTLKIQPAELGDSAMYLCVSSSIIAGGPIDEQFFGPGTRLTVL.

As regards this clonotype: Mismatch with germline at one junction end may stem from a read error. The V gene is TRBV6-5, the J gene TRBJ1-1; no definite D call. This CDR3 has 14 residues. Germline values: CDR1 MNHEY, CDR2 SVGAGI. The CDR3 loop is CASGYSTWSTEAFF. The CDR3 region has the DNA TGTGCCAGCGGTTACTCGACCTGGTCCACTGAAGCTTTCTTT.

This clonotype came up many times. The chain recombines TRBV5-1 with TRBJ1-4; no firm D call. Trimming took off 3 bases at V and 3 bases at J, with 6 bases between the two ends. In germline, CDR1 is SGHRS, CDR2 YFSETQ. CDR3 size: 13 residues. CDR3 in amino acids: CASSYGPNEKLFF. In DNA, the CDR3 is TGCGCCAGCAGCTACGGACCTAATGAAAAACTGTTTTTT.

Regarding this clonotype: The germline gene is not matched at one end of the junction; a read error may be the cause. The gene calls are TRBV6-6 and TRBJ1-5; weak D call: TRBD1 (5 bases). The germline V gene has CDR1 MNHNY and CDR2 SVGAGI (reference sequence). The CDR3 extends over 16 amino acids. The CDR3 region has the DNA TGTGCCAGCAGTTTCTCCACCGGGGGAGGTTTTCAGCACCAGCATTTT. It specifies CASSFSTGGGFQHQHF.

A word on this clonotype: Its ends do not fully match the called genes, so a read error is possible. The rearrangement links TRBV28 to TRBJ2-3; 7 nucleotides align to TRBD2. The CDR3 covers 18 residues. Germline values: CDR1 MDHEN, CDR2 SYDVKM. The CDR3 here is CASSPRPGTNGYTNTQYF. The DNA for the CDR3 is TGTGCCAGCAGTCCCCGACCGGGGACTAACGGTTACACAAATACGCAGTATTTT.

The chain uses TRBV7-9 and TRBJ2-3, with TRBD2 matching 7 bases. Germline V gene lookup returns CDR1 SEHNR and CDR2 FQNEAQ (reference sequence). J was trimmed by 3 bases and V by 5 bases; bases with no gene match: 8. The CDR3 consists of 15 residues. The CDR3 coding sequence is TGTGCCAGCAGCATCGGGACTAACGGGACAGATACGCAGTATTTT. Amino acids: CASSIGTNGTDTQYF.

V usage is TRBV11-2 and J usage is TRBJ1-5; D might be TRBD1 (5 bases). Germline V lookup: CDR1 SGHAT, CDR2 FQNNGV. V lost 0 bases to trimming and J lost 9 bases, with 6 bases between them. The CDR3 contains 12 residues. The CDR3, as DNA: TGTGCCAGCAGCTTAGAGGGGGGGCCCCAGCATTTT. Encoded protein: CASSLEGGPQHF.

This clonotype was found many times. The chain employs TRBV10-3 and TRBJ2-4; TRBD1 matches at 7 bases. The CDR3 covers 14 residues. Germline lookup yields CDR1 ENHRY and CDR2 SYGVKD. V lost 6 bases and J lost 7; bases outside the gene matches: 9. CDR3 region: CAISSGTASNIQYF. In DNA form, the CDR3 reads TGTGCCATCAGCTCAGGGACAGCATCTAACATTCAGTACTTC.

In regard to this clonotype: With a much larger clone just one base away, this may be a read error. The genes are TRBV6-2 or TRBV6-3 and TRBJ2-1, with no clear D. This CDR3 has 12 residues. Germline CDR1 reads MNHEY; CDR2 reads SVGEGT. V was shortened by 7 bases and J by 8 bases, with 12 bases between the two germline ends. The CDR3 loop is CASKDGYYEQFF. In DNA form, the CDR3 reads TGTGCCAGCAAGGACGGTTACTATGAGCAGTTCTTC.

The rearrangement uses TRBV2 and TRBJ1-1; TRBD1 aligns across 11 bases. CDR3 length: 14 residues. Losses at the gene ends were 7 bases for V and 5 bases for J; bases not matched to a gene: 6. Germline CDR1 and CDR2: SNHLY and FYNNEI. The CDR3 spells CASIWTGGLTEAFF. CDR3 in DNA: TGTGCCAGCATATGGACAGGGGGCTTGACTGAAGCTTTCTTT.

This clonotype came up once. A much larger clone is a single base away; this may be a read error. This chain links TRBV28 with TRBJ2-1, with a possible D match to TRBD1 (6 bases). This CDR3 contains 12 residues. V shed 8 bases and J shed 6 bases, with 11 bases lying between them. CDR1 is MDHEN and CDR2 is SYDVKM in the germline V gene. The CDR3, as DNA: TGTGCCAGCGGGACACCCTTCAATGAGCAGTTCTTC. Translated, it gives CASGTPFNEQFF.

This clonotype came up many times. This chain connects TRBV4-2 to TRBJ2-3; TRBD2 matches at 14 bases. The germline gives CDR1 LGHNA, CDR2 YNFKEQ. With 0 bases clipped from V and 4 bases from J, the junction kept 3 bases outside the gene matches. CDR3 length equals 17 residues. CDR3 residues: CASSQEGLAGVADTQYF. For the CDR3, the DNA is TGTGCCAGCAGCCAAGAGGGACTAGCGGGAGTAGCAGATACGCAGTATTTT.

To note about this clonotype: A junction boundary mismatches the germline segment, possibly from a read error. This chain links TRBV5-1 with TRBJ1-4; D uncertain. This CDR3 is 16 amino acids long. Germline V gives CDR1 SGHRS, CDR2 YFSETQ. The CDR3 sequence: CASSSGPIGTNGKLFF. CDR3 in DNA: TGCGCCAGCAGCTCGGGCCCTATCGGAACTAATGGAAAACTGTTTTTT.

This clonotype was seen ten or more times. The DNA is omitted, as the CDR3 cannot be located on it reliably, and the CDR3 follows TCRdb's listing. The chain recombines TRBV7-8 with TRBJ1-4; the table gives TRBD1 as D, unverified against the DNA. The CDR3 extends over 14 residues, inclusive of both ends. Germline assignment: CDR1 SGHVS and CDR2 FQNEAQ. The CDR3: CASSLGVGTGTPIF.

The CDR3: CASTQDKANTEAFF. The CDR3 bases are TGTGCCAGCACTCAGGACAAGGCGAACACTGAAGCTTTCTTT. V gene TRBV28 combines with J gene TRBJ1-1, with D perhaps matching TRBD1 (5 bases). Per germline, CDR1 MDHEN and CDR2 SYDVKM. The CDR3 spans 14 residues. Trimming took 7 bases from V and 1 from J, leaving 13 bases between them.

This clonotype was counted once. It may be a read error: a sequence one base away is much more abundant. This chain links TRBV13 with TRBJ1-5; TRBD1 is a possible D gene (5 bases). Per germline, CDR1 PRHDT and CDR2 FYEKMQ (reference sequence). CDR3 length equals 17 residues. The CDR3 region has the DNA TGTGCCAGCAGCTTAGAGGCAGGGCCTGAGGGGCATCAGCCCCATCATTTT. Residues: CASSLEAGPEGHQPHHF.

Concerning this clonotype: Since the CDR3 does not end with the conserved phenylalanine or tryptophan, this likely comes from a read error. The V gene is TRBV6-5, the J gene TRBJ2-7; weak D call: TRBD2 (6 bases). The CDR3 sequence is 14 residues long. The V end lost 0 bases, the J end lost 5 bases, and 11 bases lay between the germline ends. Germline V gene lookup returns CDR1 MNHEY and CDR2 SVGAGI. The CDR3 DNA follows: TGTGCCAGCAGTTACTCAGGAGGGAGCCACGAGCAGTACCTC. This codes for CASSYSGGSHEQYL.

In the case of this clonotype: One junction end disagrees with the germline gene, perhaps due to a read error. This sequence joins TRBV11-2 and TRBJ1-1, with D unclear. The CDR3 extends over 13 amino acids. Germline values: CDR1 SGHAT, CDR2 FQNNGV. The CDR3 DNA follows: TGTGCCAGCGGCTTACTTGGAAACACCGAAGCTTTCTTT. Amino acids: CASGLLGNTEAFF.

Points on this clonotype: Since the CDR3 does not end with the conserved phenylalanine or tryptophan, this likely comes from a read error. The CDR3 here is CASSQGLAGGPAKNIQYI. The CDR3 DNA reads TGCGCCAGCAGCCAGGGACTAGCGGGAGGGCCGGCCAAAAACATTCAGTACATC. V and J are TRBV4-1 and TRBJ2-4, with 16 bases lining up with TRBD2. With 3 bases clipped from V and 1 base from J, the junction kept 3 bases outside the gene matches. The CDR3 has 18 residues. CDR1 MGHRA and CDR2 YSYEKL come from the germline V gene.

This clonotype was detected only a few times. The rearrangement joins TRBV7-9 to TRBJ2-7, with D possibly being TRBD1 (5 bases). The CDR3 length is 15 residues. Germline V gene lookup returns CDR1 SEHNR and CDR2 FQNEAQ (reference sequence). V was trimmed by 3 bases and J by 1 base, leaving 13 bases between them. The CDR3 DNA reads as TGTGCCAGCAGCTTTTGGGGCAGGCTTTCCTACGAGCAGTACTTC. Its translation is CASSFWGRLSYEQYF.